This TCR beta chain came from a study of blood T cells in healthy people across ages. Study outcomes and limitations: What prevented conclusive comparison of naive and antigen-experienced cells was that PBMCs were unsorted.

Trimming shortened V by 4 bases and J by 2 bases, and 7 bases separated the two germline ends. The CDR3 runs to 13 residues. The germline gives CDR1 SGHRS, CDR2 YFSETQ. It was with a sample-barcoded 5' primer and a J-beta primer mix that a second PCR of about 6 to 12 cycles was run. TCRdb analysed the 5' RACE reads with MiXCR anew, one entry per CDR3 protein. Among approximately 800,000 distinct CDR3 sequences listed, roughly 24% were seen once. On this clonotype itself: The antigen is not known.

Separately, the same data were catalogued under a study of T cells of mothers and their children.

The sample comprised blood. This chain connects TRBV5-1 to TRBJ1-3; no reliable D call. This receptor was obtained from a boy between 10 and 17 years old in good health. In DNA, the CDR3 is TGCGCCAGCAGCCCAGCTGCTGGAAACACCATATATTTT. As protein: CASSPAAGNTIYF. Looking up the rest from reference TRBV5-1 and TRBJ1-3 gives the full variable domain: KAGVTQTPRYLIKTRGQQVTLSCSPISGHRSVSWYQQTPGQGLQFLFEYFSETQRNKGNFPGRFSGRQFSNSRSEMNVSTLELGDSALYLCASSPAAGNTIYFGEGSWLTVV.